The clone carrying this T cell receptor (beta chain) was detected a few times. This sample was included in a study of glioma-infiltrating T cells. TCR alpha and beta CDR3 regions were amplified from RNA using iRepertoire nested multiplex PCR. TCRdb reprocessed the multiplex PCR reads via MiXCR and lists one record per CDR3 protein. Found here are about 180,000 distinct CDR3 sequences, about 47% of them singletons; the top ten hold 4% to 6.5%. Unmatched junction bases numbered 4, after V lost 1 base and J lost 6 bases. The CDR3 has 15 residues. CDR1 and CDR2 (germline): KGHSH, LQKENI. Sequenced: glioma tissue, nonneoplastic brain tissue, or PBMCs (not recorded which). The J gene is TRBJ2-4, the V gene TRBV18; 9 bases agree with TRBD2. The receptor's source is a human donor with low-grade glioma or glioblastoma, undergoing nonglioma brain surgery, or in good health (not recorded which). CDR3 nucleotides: TGTGCCAGCTCACCACTAGCGGGAGATCTAAACATTCAGTACTTC. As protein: CASSPLAGDLNIQYF. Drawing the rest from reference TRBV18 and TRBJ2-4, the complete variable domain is NAGVMQNPRHLVRRRGQEARLRCSPMKGHSHVYWYRQLPEEGLKFMVYLQKENIIDESGMPKERFSAEFPKEGPSILRIQQVVRGDSAAYFCASSPLAGDLNIQYFGAGTRLSVL.